The 32 T cell receptor beta chains presented below share a single source sample, sequenced in a study of T cell changes during pregnancy in multiple sclerosis. Clones were read by immunoSEQ multiplex PCR, and TCRdb kept only the in-frame ones, dropping some. The table has around 70,000 clones, under 95% seen once; the top ten hold roughly 1.4%. Here the sequenced sample was peripheral blood, taken in the third trimester of pregnancy. These TCRs come from a female donor with multiple sclerosis, enrolled in a pregnancy study.

The CDR3 sequence is CASSSTLSGGDTQYF. As DNA, the CDR3 is TGTGCCAGCAGCTCGACCCTTAGCGGGGGAGATACGCAGTATTTT. The chain employs TRBV5-6 and TRBJ2-3; 9 nucleotides agree with TRBD2. This CDR3 is built from 15 residues. Germline CDR1 reads SGHDT; CDR2 reads YYEEEE. The trim removed 3 bases at V and 5 bases at J, leaving 7 bases unmatched.

V and J are TRBV30 and TRBJ2-7, with D possibly TRBD1 on 6 matching bases. V was trimmed by 3 bases and J by 3 bases, leaving 12 bases between them. This CDR3 is 13 amino acids long. Germline V lookup: CDR1 GTSNPN, CDR2 SVGIG (reference sequence). The DNA of the CDR3 is TGTGCCTGGAGCCTCGGGACACTCTACGAGCAGTACTTC. The encoded protein is CAWSLGTLYEQYF. Variable domain in full (rest from reference TRBV30 and TRBJ2-7): SQTIHQWPATLVQPVGSPLSLECTVEGTSNPNLYWYRQAAGRGLQLLFYSVGIGQISSEVPQNLSASRPQDRQFILSSKKLLLSDSGFYLCAWSLGTLYEQYFGPGTRLTVT.

This rearrangement joins TRBV7-2 to TRBJ2-2; 11 bases map to TRBD2. V lost 0 bases to trimming and J lost 7 bases; unmatched junction nucleotides: 4. The CDR3 totals 16 residues. From germline, CDR1 is SGHTA and CDR2 FQGNSA. DNA of the CDR3: TGTGCCAGCAGCTTAGCTAGCGGGGGGGCAATCGGGGAGCTGTTTTTT. Its protein product is CASSLASGGAIGELFF.

The chain joins TRBV5-1 to TRBJ2-2; D remains unclear. The CDR3 has 12 residues. The germline V gene encodes CDR1 SGHRS and CDR2 YFSETQ. Trimming removed 4 bases at V and 1 base at J, with 2 bases between. As DNA, the CDR3 is TGCGCCAGCAGCCTGAACACCGGGGAGCTGTTTTTT. It codes for CASSLNTGELFF.

The chain combines TRBV9 with TRBJ1-4; possible D gene TRBD1, 5 bases. CDR3 length equals 16 residues. Trimming pared 0 bases from V and 0 bases from J, leaving 9 bases between. Germline V gene sequence: CDR1 SGDLS, CDR2 YYNGEE. The CDR3 coding sequence is TGTGCCAGCAGCGTAGGGGGCGGAACAACTAATGAAAAACTGTTTTTT. As protein: CASSVGGGTTNEKLFF.

The chain recombines TRBV9 with TRBJ2-7, with a possible D match to TRBD1 (6 bases). This CDR3 contains 16 residues. Germline CDR1 reads SGDLS; CDR2 reads YYNGEE. Trimming removed 0 bases at V and 0 bases at J, with 13 bases between. CDR3 nucleotides: TGTGCCAGCAGCGTAGGAGTAGGGGGTAGCTCCTACGAGCAGTACTTC. Encoded protein: CASSVGVGGSSYEQYF. Using reference TRBV9 and TRBJ2-7 for the parts outside the CDR3, the full variable domain is DSGVTQTPKHLITATGQRVTLRCSPRSGDLSVYWYQQSLDQGLQFLIQYYNGEERAKGNILERFSAQQFPDLHSELNLSSLELGDSALYFCASSVGVGGSSYEQYFGPGTRLTVT.

The chain joins TRBV2 to TRBJ2-2, with 8 nucleotides matching TRBD1. The V gene's germline CDR1 is SNHLY and CDR2 FYNNEI. This CDR3 contains 16 residues. Losses at the gene ends were 9 bases for V and 7 bases for J; bases not matched to a gene: 16. CDR3 residues: CASSREFRGHLGELFF. Here the CDR3 DNA reads TGTGCCAGTAGTAGGGAGTTCAGGGGGCATCTCGGGGAGCTGTTTTTT.

This chain joins TRBV7-2 and TRBJ1-1; TRBD1 might be the D (5 bases). The CDR3 contains 15 residues. V lost 4 bases and J lost 0, with 12 bases in between. The V gene's germline CDR1 is SGHTA and CDR2 FQGNSA. CDR3 region: CASSSRRVMNTEAFF. The CDR3 bases are TGTGCCAGCAGCTCCCGCAGGGTCATGAACACTGAAGCTTTCTTT.

V is TRBV4-1 and J is TRBJ1-4, with 11 bases fitting TRBD1. V lost 4 bases to trimming and J lost 5 bases; unmatched junction nucleotides: 9. From germline, CDR1 is MGHRA and CDR2 YSYEKL. The CDR3 runs to 17 residues. The CDR3 region is CASSRTGTGGRNEKLFF. The CDR3 DNA sequence: TGCGCCAGCAGCCGCACCGGGACAGGGGGTAGAAATGAAAAACTGTTTTTT.

CDR3 residues: CASRGNTGTGRNTIYF. CDR3 sequence (DNA): TGTGCCAGCAGGGGAAATACCGGGACAGGGAGAAACACCATATATTTT. The chain uses TRBV2 and TRBJ1-3; 9 bases are shared with TRBD1. The CDR3 contains 16 residues. The V and J ends lost 6 bases and 5 bases, in that order; junction bases with no gene match: 11. The germline V gene encodes CDR1 SNHLY and CDR2 FYNNEI.

V and J are TRBV2 and TRBJ1-1, with D tentatively TRBD1 (6 bases). Trimming removed 6 bases at V and 7 bases at J, with 15 bases between. CDR3 length: 13 amino acids. The germline CDR1 and CDR2 sequences are SNHLY and FYNNEI. The chain's CDR3 is CASSPQGVGEAFF. Here the CDR3 DNA reads TGTGCCAGCAGCCCACAGGGCGTGGGTGAAGCTTTCTTT. The full variable domain, with the rest looked up from reference TRBV2 and TRBJ1-1, is EPEVTQTPSHQVTQMGQEVILRCVPISNHLYFYWYRQILGQKVEFLVSFYNNEISEKSEIFDDQFSVERPDGSNFTLKIRSTKLEDSAMYFCASSPQGVGEAFFGQGTRLTVV.

The chain has TRBV7-2 and TRBJ1-2; D possibly corresponds to TRBD1 (5 bases). Trimming shortened V by 4 bases and J by 4 bases, and 13 bases separated the two germline ends. The CDR3 spans 14 residues. Looked up from germline, CDR1 is SGHTA and CDR2 is FQGNSA. This CDR3 is CASSSERGTYGYTF. The CDR3 DNA reads TGTGCCAGCAGCTCGGAGCGGGGGACCTATGGCTACACCTTC.

The chain links TRBV30 to TRBJ2-5; TRBD2 agrees at 9 bases. CDR1 and CDR2 from the germline V gene are GTSNPN and SVGIG (reference sequence). There are 14 residues in the CDR3. The V gene end was trimmed by 1 base and the J gene end by 5 bases; junction bases not matched to a gene: 5. This CDR3 is CAWSGLAGFETQYF. In DNA form, the CDR3 reads TGTGCCTGGAGTGGGCTAGCGGGGTTCGAGACCCAGTACTTC.

The CDR3 DNA follows: TGTGCCAGCAGCTTGGCCGGGGGAAATCAGCCCCAGCATTTT. It codes for CASSLAGGNQPQHF. V and J are TRBV5-6 and TRBJ1-5; the D gene is possibly TRBD1 (5 bases). Germline loops: CDR1 SGHDT, CDR2 YYEEEE. The CDR3 has 14 amino acids. Trimming took 0 bases from V and 4 from J, leaving 8 bases between them.

Worth noting for this clone: Other nucleotide sequences in the sample specify the same CDR3. The genes are TRBV20-1 and TRBJ2-5; D is uncertain. Germline values: CDR1 DFQATT, CDR2 SNEGSKA (reference sequence). V dropped 0 bases and J dropped 5 bases, with 4 bases sitting between them. CDR3 length: 11 residues. Here the CDR3 DNA reads TGCAGTGCTAGAGACCGGGAGACCCAGTACTTC. Protein: CSARDRETQYF.

V gene TRBV7-6 combines with J gene TRBJ1-1; 7 bases line up with TRBD1. The J segment lost 7 bases and the V segment lost 1 base, leaving 6 bases of the junction unmatched. CDR3 length equals 14 residues. CDR1 SGHVS and CDR2 FNYEAQ come from the germline V gene. This CDR3 is CASSLGLPGGEAFF. The CDR3 bases are TGTGCCAGCAGCTTAGGACTCCCAGGGGGTGAAGCTTTCTTT.

The rearrangement links TRBV4-1 to TRBJ2-7, with 8 positions matching TRBD2. The germline CDR1 and CDR2 sequences are MGHRA and YSYEKL. Trimming took 1 base from V and 5 from J; bases not matched to a gene: 7. The CDR3 loop spans 15 amino acids. The CDR3 DNA is TGCGCCAGCAGCCAAGTCGGGGGGGGGCCCCACGAGCAGTACTTC. Protein sequence: CASSQVGGGPHEQYF.

The chain carries TRBV4-2 and TRBJ2-2; a possible D gene is TRBD2 (5 bases). This CDR3 region has 16 residues. Looked up from germline, CDR1 is LGHNA and CDR2 is YNFKEQ. The ends were cut back, 1 base at V and 2 bases at J, with 11 bases in the middle. CDR3 bases: TGTGCCAGCAGCCAAGCCCCTACTAGTAACACCGGGGAGCTGTTTTTT. Translating it yields CASSQAPTSNTGELFF.

The chain employs TRBV11-1 and TRBJ2-2, with a tentative D call TRBD2 (6 bases). From germline, CDR1 is SGHAT and CDR2 FQDESV (reference sequence). With 5 bases removed from V and 5 bases from J, the gap between germline ends came to 18 bases. The CDR3 contains 16 residues. Written as DNA, the CDR3 is TGTGCCAGCAGCGAGGTCCAGGGCGGGGTAACCGGGGAGCTGTTTTTT. Translated, it gives CASSEVQGGVTGELFF.

The genes are TRBV5-8 and TRBJ2-5; 9 nucleotides agree with TRBD1. CDR3 length: 14 amino acids. Germline CDR1 is SGHTS and CDR2 is YDEGEE. V trimming: 2 bases; J trimming: 4 bases; junction bases outside the gene matches: 3. The CDR3: CASSLWDRAETQYF. The CDR3 region has the DNA TGTGCCAGCAGCTTATGGGACAGGGCAGAGACCCAGTACTTC.

In its sample, this clone was seen many times. J is TRBJ2-7 and V is TRBV9; no clear D gene. The CDR3 is made up of 13 amino acids. Per the germline V gene, CDR1 is SGDLS and CDR2 is YYNGEE. V lost 0 bases, J lost 3 bases, and 7 bases lay in between. Written as DNA, the CDR3 is TGTGCCAGCAGCGTAGCCCTTTTCTACGAGCAGTACTTC. Protein product: CASSVALFYEQYF.

The rearrangement joins TRBV4-2 to TRBJ1-5; no clear D gene. Germline V gene lookup returns CDR1 LGHNA and CDR2 YNFKEQ. The CDR3 sequence is 13 residues long. V shed 0 bases and J shed 5 bases, with 5 bases lying between them. CDR3 sequence: CASSQEEDQPQHF. The DNA of the CDR3 is TGTGCCAGCAGCCAAGAAGAGGATCAGCCCCAGCATTTT.

The chain has TRBV5-8 and TRBJ2-3; 8 positions agree with TRBD2. The CDR3 contains 15 residues. Germline V gene data show CDR1 as SGHTS and CDR2 as YDEGEE. The ends lost 4 bases at V and 3 bases at J; junction bases unmatched: 7. CDR3 sequence: CASSRGTSGTDTQYF. In DNA form, the CDR3 reads TGTGCCAGCAGCCGGGGTACTAGCGGAACAGATACGCAGTATTTT.

J is TRBJ1-1 and V is TRBV19, with 11 bases fitting TRBD1. The trim removed 8 bases at V and 5 bases at J, leaving 7 bases unmatched. The germline V gene encodes CDR1 LNHDA and CDR2 SQIVND (reference sequence). This CDR3 has 14 amino acids. Written as DNA, the CDR3 is TGTGCCAGTTGGACAGGGGGCTCCCTTACTGAAGCTTTCTTT. Protein: CASWTGGSLTEAFF. Full variable domain (missing parts from reference TRBV19 and TRBJ1-1): DGGITQSPKYLFRKEGQNVTLSCEQNLNHDAMYWYRQDPGQGLRLIYYSQIVNDFQKGDIAEGYSVSREKKESFPLTVTSAQKNPTAFYLCASWTGGSLTEAFFGQGTRLTVV.

This clone appeared a few times. The chain couples TRBV28 to TRBJ1-1, with a possible D match to TRBD1 (5 bases). V gave up 7 bases and J gave up 8 bases, with 20 bases separating them. Germline CDR1 is MDHEN and CDR2 is SYDVKM. The CDR3 has 14 amino acids. Here the CDR3 reads CASTSQTETSEAFF. Written as DNA, the CDR3 is TGTGCCAGCACCTCTCAGACAGAAACTTCCGAAGCTTTCTTT.

The V and J genes are TRBV18 and TRBJ1-6; D not certain. Germline V CDR1 and CDR2: KGHSH, LQKENI. V gave up 1 base and J gave up 1 base, with 8 bases separating them. CDR3 length: 16 residues. The CDR3 sequence: CASSPQWRSYNSPLHF. CDR3 DNA: TGTGCCAGCTCACCACAGTGGAGGTCCTATAATTCACCCCTCCACTTT.

This chain joins TRBV6-4 and TRBJ1-2; a possible D gene is TRBD1 (5 bases). Deletions cut 3 bases from V and 7 bases from J, with 18 bases between. The CDR3 spans 15 residues. Germline V gives CDR1 MRHNA, CDR2 SNTAGT. The CDR3, as DNA: TGTGCCAGCAGTGAATATCAGGGAAACTACGGTGGCTACACCTTC. Amino acids: CASSEYQGNYGGYTF.

For this clone: The same CDR3 also results from other DNA sequences found in this sample. V gene TRBV5-1 combines with J gene TRBJ2-5; D is possibly TRBD1 (5 bases). V dropped 4 bases and J dropped 2 bases, with 9 bases sitting between them. Germline CDR1 reads SGHRS; CDR2 reads YFSETQ. The CDR3 loop spans 13 amino acids. The CDR3 DNA is TGCGCCAGCAGCCTTGGACAACAAGAGACCCAGTACTTC. It specifies CASSLGQQETQYF.

The CDR3 protein is CASSVTRAYTDTQYF. DNA of the CDR3: TGTGCCAGCAGCGTAACCAGGGCCTACACAGATACGCAGTATTTT. This rearrangement joins TRBV9 to TRBJ2-3; weak D call: TRBD1 (5 bases). V lost 1 base and J lost 2, with 11 bases in between. Germline-derived CDR1 and CDR2 are SGDLS and YYNGEE. The CDR3 extends over 15 amino acids.

The chain is built from TRBV19 and TRBJ2-1, with D possibly matching TRBD1 (5 bases). Trimming cost V 7 bases and J 2 bases, with 6 bases left between them. There are 12 residues in the CDR3. In germline, CDR1 is LNHDA, CDR2 SQIVND (reference sequence). This chain's CDR3 is CASTGTYNEQFF. For the CDR3, the DNA is TGTGCCAGTACAGGGACCTACAATGAGCAGTTCTTC. Full variable domain (missing parts from reference TRBV19 and TRBJ2-1): DGGITQSPKYLFRKEGQNVTLSCEQNLNHDAMYWYRQDPGQGLRLIYYSQIVNDFQKGDIAEGYSVSREKKESFPLTVTSAQKNPTAFYLCASTGTYNEQFFGPGTRLTVL.

This chain connects TRBV19 to TRBJ1-1, with D uncertain. The CDR3 length is 15 residues. CDR1 and CDR2 (germline): LNHDA, SQIVND (reference sequence). Trimming took off 4 bases at V and 1 base at J, with 13 bases between the two ends. CDR3 residues: CASSTTLTGNTEAFF. In DNA, the CDR3 is TGTGCCAGTAGTACCACATTGACGGGGAACACTGAAGCTTTCTTT.

The chain carries TRBV5-1 and TRBJ1-1; a weak D match, TRBD1 (5 bases). Germline assignment: CDR1 SGHRS and CDR2 YFSETQ. The CDR3 has 14 amino acids. V dropped 7 bases and J dropped 1 base, with 14 bases sitting between them. CDR3 sequence reads: CASQPGGPNTEAFF. In nucleotides, the CDR3 is TGCGCCAGCCAGCCCGGGGGACCGAACACTGAAGCTTTCTTT.